This T cell receptor beta chain emerged from a study of shared clonotypes between healthy human individuals. As for the study in general: Three plates were used per donor for CD4 naive, three for CD4 memory, two for CD8 naive and one for CD8 memory.

Notes on this clone: What it binds is not known.

Libraries were prepared by immunoSEQ multiplex PCR; TCRdb keeps only in-frame clonotypes and omits some of them. The repertoire holds about 1,800,000 clones, with approximately 94% as singletons. After removal of 3 bases from V and 3 bases from J, the junction contained 6 bases not matched to a gene. CDR3 length: 15 amino acids. Germline CDR1 is LNHDA and CDR2 is SQIVND (reference sequence). Regarding the study as a whole: It was the few donors that limited the genetic and exposure-history diversity represented. Naive subsets typically showed greater estimated richness than memory subsets.

In the naive CD8 group, cells lacked CD45RO and were positively selected for CCR7, so terminally differentiated effector memory CD45RA+ cells were left out. The rearrangement joins TRBV19 to TRBJ2-3; 7 positions agree with TRBD2. This TCR was recovered from a man between 18 and 35 years old in good health. The sequenced sample was naive CD8+ T cells sorted from blood. CDR3 region: CASSMAGVGTDTQYF. DNA of the CDR3: TGTGCCAGTAGTATGGCGGGAGTTGGGACAGATACGCAGTATTTT.